The clone carrying this TCR beta chain appeared many times. Its antigen is currently unknown. The sample belongs to a study of T cells after yellow fever vaccination. From germline, CDR1 is SGHTA and CDR2 FQGNSA. The V end was cut by 5 bases, the J end by 6 bases, with 13 bases between. The CDR3 extends over 13 amino acids. General observations from the study: Repertoires obtained by FACS sorting could include abundant clonotypes that entered as contaminants from the bulk population.

The study made its TCR cDNA through 5'RACE template switching. That step introduced a universal primer site along with UMIs. TCRdb recomputed calls from the 5' RACE reads with MiXCR, one row per CDR3 protein. The data contain 110,000 or so distinct CDR3 sequences, about 6.8% of them singletons. The specimen was CD4+ T cells sorted from PBMCs, collected roughly 47 days after the first yellow fever vaccination. J is TRBJ1-1 and V is TRBV7-2; no reliable D call. The receptor's source is a man aged 18-30 years who received the YFV17D yellow fever vaccine. The CDR3 reads CASSVYSRAEAFF. CDR3 nucleotide sequence: TGTGCCAGCAGCGTCTATTCTCGGGCTGAAGCTTTCTTT.